This is a list of T cell receptor beta chains from one sample in a study of vaccination and CD4 T cells after COVID-19. TCRdb reprocessed the PCR reads with MiXCR, giving one entry per CDR3 protein. This sample yields 20,000 or so distinct CDR3 sequences, of which roughly 45% are seen a single time; 26% belongs to the top ten. No cognate antigen is known for these TCRs. Material: CD4+ T cells from blood, cultured in vitro, obtained before SARS-CoV-2 vaccination. The receptors stem from a human donor who had recovered from COVID-19. The CDR3 runs from the conserved cysteine through the conserved F or W. A D gene is named only where the DNA matches it firmly. Expanded clones get a size class; other rows say once, few or many, or leave the size out.

>TRBJ1-1|TRBV6-1|15|.|TRBD1
CASRRGGQLNTEAFF
TGTGCCAGCAGGAGGGGGGGACAGTTGAACACTGAAGCTTTCTTT
>TRBJ2-5|TRBV7-2|14|.|TRBD1
CASSLAGQGGAQYF
TGTGCCAGCAGCTTAGCCGGACAGGGGGGGGCCCAGTACTTC
>TRBJ2-7|TRBV20-1|13|few|.
CSARVRSSNEQYF
TGCAGTGCTAGAGTAAGGAGTTCCAACGAGCAGTACTTC
>TRBJ2-3|TRBV2|14|.|.
CASSVWISTDTQYF
TGTGCCAGCAGTGTTTGGATTAGCACAGATACGCAGTATTTT
>TRBJ2-5|TRBV27|15|few|.
CASSLSGQSQETQYF
TGTGCCAGCAGTTTATCCGGACAGAGTCAAGAGACCCAGTACTTC
>TRBJ2-1|TRBV20-1|14|.|TRBD2
CSANTGTSRNEQFF
TGCAGTGCCAATACCGGGACTAGCCGTAATGAGCAGTTCTTC
>TRBJ2-3|TRBV10-3|13|.|TRBD2
CAFSGSITDTQYF
TGTGCCTTTAGCGGGAGTATAACAGATACGCAGTATTTT
>TRBJ2-3|TRBV20-1|18|.|TRBD2
CSARDPAGGPVGTDTQYF
TGCAGTGCTAGAGATCCCGCGGGAGGGCCTGTAGGCACAGATACGCAGTATTTT
>TRBJ1-2|TRBV6-1|15|.|TRBD1
CASRSDRGAYYGYTF
TGTGCCAGCAGGTCGGACAGGGGGGCTTACTATGGCTACACCTTC
>TRBJ2-1|TRBV20-1|12|once|TRBD2
CSALAGGREQFF
TGCAGTGCCCTTGCGGGAGGGCGTGAGCAGTTCTTC
>TRBJ2-3|TRBV20-1|15|.|TRBD2
CSAAPLAGGPDTQYF
TGCAGTGCTGCACCTCTAGCGGGGGGACCAGATACGCAGTATTTT
>TRBJ2-1|TRBV7-9|15|.|TRBD2
CASSLRRGLAFEQFF
TGTGCCAGCAGCTTAAGACGCGGACTAGCGTTTGAGCAGTTCTTC
>TRBJ2-1|TRBV20-1|14|.|TRBD1
CSAYRDRTVPEQFF
TGCAGTGCTTACCGGGACAGGACTGTTCCTGAGCAGTTCTTC
>TRBJ1-2|TRBV7-2|13|.|.
CASSSDSNYGYTF
TGTGCCAGCAGCTCCGACAGCAACTATGGCTACACCTTC
>TRBJ1-1|TRBV5-6|14|few|TRBD1
CASRGDRGYTEAFF
TGTGCCAGCAGAGGTGACAGGGGGTACACTGAAGCTTTCTTT
>TRBJ2-3|TRBV20-1|14|few|TRBD2
CSARTSGLTDTQYF
TGCAGTGCACGGACTAGCGGGCTCACAGATACGCAGTATTTT
>TRBJ2-7|TRBV5-1|13|.|.
CASSLGRVQEQYF
TGCGCCAGCAGCTTGGGGCGGGTCCAGGAGCAGTACTTC
>TRBJ1-6|TRBV6-1|17|.|.
CASTSGSKSSYNSPLHF
TGTGCCAGCACCAGCGGTTCAAAGAGCTCCTATAATTCACCCCTCCACTTT
>TRBJ1-6|TRBV7-2|15|.|.
CASSLTYEGNSPLHF
TGTGCCAGCAGCCTCACCTACGAGGGGAATTCACCCCTCCACTTT
>TRBJ2-2|TRBV20-1|13|.|.
CSAWDRSTGELFF
TGCAGTGCATGGGACCGATCCACCGGGGAGCTGTTTTTT
>TRBJ2-5|TRBV20-1|12|.|TRBD2
CSAPGLGETQYF
TGCAGTGCCCCGGGACTAGGGGAGACCCAGTACTTC
>TRBJ1-1|TRBV12-5|16|.|TRBD1
CASGLDRGPRDTEAFF
TGTGCTAGTGGTCTGGACAGGGGGCCCCGAGACACTGAAGCTTTCTTT
>TRBJ1-1|TRBV12-5|13|.|.
CASGHGSNTEAFF
TGTGCTAGTGGCCACGGTTCTAACACTGAAGCTTTCTTT
>TRBJ2-7|TRBV7-8|16|.|TRBD1
CASSLVAGTGGHEQYF
TGTGCCAGCAGCTTAGTTGCAGGGACAGGGGGCCACGAGCAGTACTTC
>TRBJ1-2|TRBV7-9|13|few|.
CASSLGSGLGYTF
TGTGCCAGCAGCTTGGGTTCAGGCCTTGGCTACACCTTC
>TRBJ2-1|TRBV20-1|16|.|TRBD2
CSARDSVAGGHNEQFF
TGCAGTGCTAGAGATTCGGTAGCGGGGGGCCACAATGAGCAGTTCTTC
>TRBJ2-7|TRBV20-1|15|.|.
CSASASQGTTYEQYF
TGCAGTGCTAGTGCTTCTCAGGGAACCACCTACGAGCAGTACTTC
>TRBJ1-3|TRBV25-1|17|.|.
CASSVLKSPDSGNTIYF
TGTGCCAGCAGTGTTTTAAAGAGTCCCGACAGTGGAAACACCATATATTTT
>TRBJ2-7|TRBV24-1|13|few|TRBD1
CATRYGQGYEQYF
TGTGCCACCAGATACGGACAGGGGTACGAGCAGTACTTC
>TRBJ1-2|TRBV4-2|14|.|.
CASSQGWGGHGYTF
TGTGCCAGCAGCCAAGGGTGGGGGGGGCACGGCTACACCTTC
>TRBJ1-1|TRBV12-3/TRBV12-4|15|few|.
CASRPSGVGVTEAFF
TGTGCCAGCAGACCATCAGGGGTGGGGGTCACTGAAGCTTTCTTT
>TRBJ2-1|TRBV6-1|17|.|.
CASSAAGRGQPYNEQFF
TGTGCCAGCAGTGCGGCCGGGAGGGGACAGCCCTACAATGAGCAGTTCTTC
>TRBJ2-3|TRBV20-1|13|.|TRBD2
CSARAGGRDTQYF
TGCAGTGCCCGGGCGGGGGGCAGGGATACGCAGTATTTT
>TRBJ2-5|TRBV10-3|14|.|.
CAISDQQGAETQYF
TGTGCCATCAGTGACCAACAGGGAGCGGAGACCCAGTACTTC
>TRBJ2-7|TRBV6-1|12|.|TRBD1
CATGTEVYEQYF
TGTGCCACCGGGACAGAAGTCTACGAGCAGTACTTC
>TRBJ1-1|TRBV6-5|16|.|.
CASSYSTGPGWTEAFF
TGTGCCAGCAGTTACTCGACCGGGCCGGGGTGGACTGAAGCTTTCTTT
>TRBJ1-2|TRBV2|14|.|TRBD1
CASSQRQGARGYTF
TGTGCCAGCAGTCAAAGACAGGGGGCGCGGGGCTACACCTTC
>TRBJ1-1|TRBV12-3/TRBV12-4|14|.|.
CASSRTRQNTEAFF
TGTGCCAGCAGTCGCACACGACAGAACACTGAAGCTTTCTTT
>TRBJ1-2|TRBV20-1|13|.|.
CSASVAQGYGYTF
TGCAGTGCTAGCGTCGCACAGGGCTATGGCTACACCTTC